A single sample is the source of the 21 T cell receptor beta chains below, sequenced in a study of shared clonotypes between healthy human individuals. Data came from immunoSEQ multiplex PCR; TCRdb stores just in-frame clones and leaves some out. Of about 600,000 clones in the sample, approximately 97% are singletons; the top ten hold approximately 0.057%. The sample consisted of naive CD4+ T cells sorted from blood. Documented subset: CD45RA+ positively selected. The source of these receptors is a woman in her twenties or thirties in good health.

CDR3: CASSRPGQNTEAFF. The CDR3 DNA is TGTGCCAGCAGCCGACCGGGACAGAACACTGAAGCTTTCTTT. V gene TRBV28 combines with J gene TRBJ1-1; TRBD1 might be the D (6 bases). CDR1 MDHEN and CDR2 SYDVKM come from the germline V gene. CDR3 length equals 14 residues. Trimming shortened V by 6 bases and J by 1 base, and 12 bases separated the two germline ends.

This chain uses TRBV7-3 with TRBJ2-1; 12 nucleotides match TRBD2. There are 15 residues in the CDR3. V gave up 6 bases and J gave up 6 bases; unmatched junction bases: 6. The V gene's germline CDR1 is SGHTA and CDR2 FQGTGA. Here the CDR3 DNA reads TGTGCCAGCAGTTTTAGACTAGCGGGAGTCAATGAGCAGTTCTTC. Residues: CASSFRLAGVNEQFF.

V and J are TRBV27 and TRBJ1-3; D unclear. This CDR3 spans 16 amino acids. Germline V gene sequence: CDR1 MNHEY, CDR2 SMNVEV (reference sequence). V was trimmed by 2 bases and J by 0 bases, leaving 11 bases between them. DNA of the CDR3: TGTGCCAGCAGTTTAAGACACGAAAGCTCTGGAAACACCATATATTTT. This codes for CASSLRHESSGNTIYF.

This chain connects TRBV11-2 to TRBJ1-5; D gene uncertain. The CDR3 runs to 13 residues. V was shortened by 3 bases and J by 9 bases, with 12 bases between the two germline ends. Germline CDR1 is SGHAT and CDR2 is FQNNGV. In DNA form, the CDR3 reads TGTGCCAGCAGCTTGAGGGAAGATGGGCCCCAGCATTTT. Amino acids: CASSLREDGPQHF.

The V and J genes are TRBV11-2 and TRBJ2-1; 16 nucleotides agree with TRBD2. The ends lost 3 bases at V and 6 bases at J; junction bases unmatched: 8. The CDR3 has 18 residues. Germline V gene sequence: CDR1 SGHAT, CDR2 FQNNGV. The CDR3 reads CASSFLAGTSGRGNEQFF. The DNA for the CDR3 is TGTGCCAGCAGCTTTCTAGCCGGGACTAGCGGGAGGGGCAATGAGCAGTTCTTC.

The chain joins TRBV27 to TRBJ2-7, with 7 bases aligning to TRBD1. The CDR3 has 14 amino acids. Germline lookup yields CDR1 MNHEY and CDR2 SMNVEV (reference sequence). With V trimmed by 5 bases and J by 2 bases, 6 bases remained unmatched. The CDR3 region is CASSPWTGTYEQYF. CDR3 in DNA: TGTGCCAGCAGTCCCTGGACAGGCACCTACGAGCAGTACTTC.

The V call is TRBV19, the J call TRBJ1-4; 11 bases match TRBD1. CDR1 and CDR2 from the germline V gene are LNHDA and SQIVND (reference sequence). The CDR3 length is 15 residues. J lost 7 bases, V lost 6 bases, and 7 bases had no gene match. CDR3 amino acids: CASRKVGTGGEKLFF. The CDR3 nucleotides read TGTGCCAGTAGGAAAGTCGGGACAGGGGGTGAAAAACTGTTTTTT.

The chain joins TRBV19 to TRBJ2-1; TRBD2 aligns across 10 bases. J gave up 2 bases and V 6 bases, and 7 bases lay outside the gene matches. Germline V gene data show CDR1 as LNHDA and CDR2 as SQIVND (reference sequence). The CDR3 length is 16 residues. CDR3 nucleotide sequence: TGTGCCAGTAGCACGACTAGCGGGCCACCCTACAATGAGCAGTTCTTC. This codes for CASSTTSGPPYNEQFF.

The chain combines TRBV18 with TRBJ2-7, with D maybe TRBD2 (6 bases). Trimming pared 2 bases from V and 2 bases from J, leaving 16 bases between. This CDR3 contains 16 residues. Germline V gene data show CDR1 as KGHSH and CDR2 as LQKENI. This CDR3 is CASSPKNFGGPYEQYF. The CDR3 DNA follows: TGTGCCAGCTCACCAAAGAATTTTGGAGGGCCCTACGAGCAGTACTTC.

The rearrangement uses TRBV10-2 and TRBJ2-7; a possible D gene is TRBD1 (6 bases). CDR1 is WSHSY, CDR2 SAAADI, per germline. This CDR3 has 14 amino acids. V dropped 5 bases and J dropped 5 bases, with 16 bases sitting between them. CDR3 bases: TGCGCCAGCAGTTCCTCCACAGGGATCGACGAGCAGTACTTC. This translates into CASSSSTGIDEQYF.

This chain connects TRBV9 to TRBJ1-4, with a tentative D call TRBD1 (5 bases). The CDR3 runs 13 residues. The germline V gene encodes CDR1 SGDLS and CDR2 YYNGEE. V lost 3 bases and J 8 bases, leaving 11 bases between the germline ends. CDR3 sequence reads: CASSGGVDEKLFF. The CDR3 region has the DNA TGTGCCAGCAGCGGAGGGGTGGACGAAAAACTGTTTTTT.

This chain uses TRBV7-6 with TRBJ1-4; a possible D gene is TRBD1 (5 bases). Trimming took 1 base from V and 5 from J, leaving 8 bases between them. Germline assignment: CDR1 SGHVS and CDR2 FNYEAQ. The CDR3 contains 14 residues. The CDR3 nucleotides read TGTGCCAGCAGCTTAGAGTGGGGGAATGAAAAACTGTTTTTT. This sequence encodes CASSLEWGNEKLFF.

CDR3 protein: CAGGKGQGYGYTF. In DNA form, the CDR3 reads TGTGCCGGGGGAAAGGGACAGGGTTATGGCTACACCTTC. The chain recombines TRBV28 with TRBJ1-2; 9 bases fit TRBD1. Germline V gene sequence: CDR1 MDHEN, CDR2 SYDVKM. CDR3 length equals 13 residues. V lost 11 bases and J lost 5; bases outside the gene matches: 9.

The chain has TRBV6-5 and TRBJ2-2; no reliable D call. V dropped 7 bases and J dropped 0 bases, with 3 bases sitting between them. The CDR3 covers 12 residues. Looked up from germline, CDR1 is MNHEY and CDR2 is SVGAGI. CDR3 sequence: CASTANTGELFF. For the CDR3, the DNA is TGTGCCAGCACGGCGAACACCGGGGAGCTGTTTTTT.

In regard to this clone: This sample also contains other DNA sequences that code for the same CDR3. The chain joins TRBV5-4 to TRBJ2-3, with a tentative D call TRBD1 (5 bases). Germline V gene sequence: CDR1 SGHNT, CDR2 YYREEE (reference sequence). Trimming took 4 bases from V and 1 from J, leaving 7 bases between them. CDR3 length: 13 amino acids. The CDR3 region is CASSLRGTDTQYF. CDR3 nucleotides: TGTGCCAGCAGCCTCAGGGGCACAGATACGCAGTATTTT.

CDR3: CASSLSSGRDWRYNEQFF. CDR3 coding DNA: TGTGCCAGCAGCTTAAGTAGCGGGAGGGATTGGCGCTACAATGAGCAGTTCTTC. This chain joins TRBV7-9 and TRBJ2-1, with 11 bases aligning to TRBD2. V dropped 2 bases and J dropped 3; count of bases not matched to a gene: 9. CDR3 length equals 18 residues. Germline V CDR1 and CDR2: SEHNR, FQNEAQ (reference sequence). Based on the CDR3 plus reference TRBV7-9 and TRBJ2-1, the full variable domain is DTGVSQNPRHKITKRGQNVTFRCDPISEHNRLYWYRQTLGQGPEFLTYFQNEAQLEKSRLLSDRFSAERPKGSFSTLEIQRTEQGDSAMYLCASSLSSGRDWRYNEQFFGPGTRLTVL.

The V call is TRBV7-9, the J call TRBJ2-5; D call uncertain. The V end was cut by 5 bases, the J end by 5 bases, with 9 bases between. In germline, CDR1 is SEHNR, CDR2 FQNEAQ (reference sequence). CDR3 length: 12 amino acids. The CDR3 DNA reads as TGTGCCAGCAGCCCCCCCTGGGAGACCCAGTACTTC. Protein product: CASSPPWETQYF.

J is TRBJ2-3 and V is TRBV7-9; 13 bases match TRBD2. This CDR3 is 16 amino acids long. Germline assignment: CDR1 SEHNR and CDR2 FQNEAQ (reference sequence). The V gene end was trimmed by 5 bases and the J gene end by 3 bases; junction bases not matched to a gene: 5. CDR3 DNA: TGTGCCAGCAGCGAAGGACTAGCGGGAGTGACAGATACGCAGTATTTT. This sequence encodes CASSEGLAGVTDTQYF. Based on the CDR3 plus reference TRBV7-9 and TRBJ2-3, the full variable domain is DTGVSQNPRHKITKRGQNVTFRCDPISEHNRLYWYRQTLGQGPEFLTYFQNEAQLEKSRLLSDRFSAERPKGSFSTLEIQRTEQGDSAMYLCASSEGLAGVTDTQYFGPGTRLTVL.

The chain joins TRBV15 to TRBJ1-3, with D perhaps TRBD1 (5 bases). V lost 1 base to trimming and J lost 3 bases, with 13 bases between them. There are 16 residues in the CDR3. Germline V lookup: CDR1 LNHNV, CDR2 YYDKDF (reference sequence). CDR3 nucleotide sequence: TGTGCCACCAGCAGAGTCCTAGGGGAGGATGGAAACACCATATATTTT. Amino acid sequence: CATSRVLGEDGNTIYF. Complete variable domain (other parts from reference TRBV15 and TRBJ1-3): DAMVIQNPRYQVTQFGKPVTLSCSQTLNHNVMYWYQQKSSQAPKLLFHYYDKDFNNEADTPDNFQSRRPNTSFCFLDIRSPGLGDTAMYLCATSRVLGEDGNTIYFGEGSWLTVV.

The gene calls are TRBV28 and TRBJ2-7; the D is unclear. The CDR3 sequence is 12 residues long. Germline values: CDR1 MDHEN, CDR2 SYDVKM. The V end lost 7 bases, the J end lost 7 bases, and 14 bases lay between the germline ends. The CDR3: CASKGPLDEQYF. The CDR3 nucleotides are TGTGCCAGCAAAGGCCCCCTAGATGAGCAGTACTTC.

This chain links TRBV27 with TRBJ2-2, with D maybe TRBD2 (6 bases). V lost 3 bases to trimming and J lost 4 bases, with 12 bases between them. The CDR3 runs to 15 residues. Germline CDR1 and CDR2: MNHEY and SMNVEV (reference sequence). The CDR3 DNA is TGTGCCAGCAGTTTCGGAGGGCCCGGCACCGGGGAGCTGTTTTTT. Translating gives CASSFGGPGTGELFF.